This record concerns one T cell receptor beta chain sequence. Gene names refer to mouse genes. Read data end 1 residue before the CDR3 end; the end is taken from the germline J gene. Produced via immunoSEQ multiplex PCR; TCRdb's table is partial and in-frame only. The sample has around 7,000 clones, approximately 55% seen once. This sample is part of a study of tissue T cells after allogeneic stem cell transplantation. The junction had 2 bases not matched to a gene; V was cut back by 3 bases and J by 0 bases. CDR3 size: 14 residues. Germline V gives CDR1 LGHDT, CDR2 YNNKQL (reference sequence). Regarding time point: mouse harvest day 7 after allogeneic transplant. The graft held 10^6 splenic CD5+ T cells and 10^7 T-cell-depleted bone marrow cells. Tissues came from B6→BALB/c major-mismatch GVHD mice at day 7 or 14.

V gene TRBV4 combines with J gene TRBJ2-7, with TRBD2 matching 7 bases. The specimen was lymph node tissue. The receptor was derived from a female BALB/c mouse given C57BL/6 T cells with graft-versus-host disease after an allogeneic hematopoietic cell transplant. The CDR3 bases that were read are TGTGCCAGCAGCTACTGGGGGAGCTCCTATGAACAGTAC. It codes for CASSYWGSSYEQY. From start to end, the CDR3 is CASSYWGSSYEQYF.